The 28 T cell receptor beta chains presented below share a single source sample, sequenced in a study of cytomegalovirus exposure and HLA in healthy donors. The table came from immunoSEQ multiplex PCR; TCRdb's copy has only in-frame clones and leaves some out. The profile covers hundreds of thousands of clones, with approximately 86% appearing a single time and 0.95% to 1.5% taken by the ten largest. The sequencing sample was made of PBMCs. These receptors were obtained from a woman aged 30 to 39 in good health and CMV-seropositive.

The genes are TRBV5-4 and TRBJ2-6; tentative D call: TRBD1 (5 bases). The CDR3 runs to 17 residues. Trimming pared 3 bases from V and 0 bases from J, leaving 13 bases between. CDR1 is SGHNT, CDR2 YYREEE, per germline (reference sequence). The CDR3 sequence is CASSSYGASSGANVLTF. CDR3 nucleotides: TGTGCCAGCAGCTCCTATGGGGCCAGCTCTGGGGCCAACGTCCTGACTTTC.

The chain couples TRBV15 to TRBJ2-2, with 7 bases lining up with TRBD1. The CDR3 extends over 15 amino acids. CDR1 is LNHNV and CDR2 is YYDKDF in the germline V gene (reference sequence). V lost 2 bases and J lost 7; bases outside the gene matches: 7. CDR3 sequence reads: CATSRFDRANGELFF. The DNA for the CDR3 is TGTGCCACCAGCAGATTTGACAGGGCTAACGGGGAGCTGTTTTTT. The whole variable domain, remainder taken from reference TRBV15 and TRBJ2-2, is DAMVIQNPRYQVTQFGKPVTLSCSQTLNHNVMYWYQQKSSQAPKLLFHYYDKDFNNEADTPDNFQSRRPNTSFCFLDIRSPGLGDTAMYLCATSRFDRANGELFFGEGSRLTVL.

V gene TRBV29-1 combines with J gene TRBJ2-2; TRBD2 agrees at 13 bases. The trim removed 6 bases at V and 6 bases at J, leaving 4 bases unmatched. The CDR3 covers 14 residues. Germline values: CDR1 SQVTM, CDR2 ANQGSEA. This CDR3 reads CSVKGLAGAGELFF. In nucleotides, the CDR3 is TGCAGCGTCAAAGGACTAGCGGGAGCCGGGGAGCTGTTTTTT.

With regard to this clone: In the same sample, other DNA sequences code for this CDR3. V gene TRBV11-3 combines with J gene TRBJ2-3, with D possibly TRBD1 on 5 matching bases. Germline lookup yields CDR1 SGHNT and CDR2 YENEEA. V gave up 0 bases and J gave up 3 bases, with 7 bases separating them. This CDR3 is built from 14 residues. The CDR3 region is CASSLEAGTDTQYF. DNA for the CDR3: TGTGCCAGCAGCTTAGAAGCAGGGACAGATACGCAGTATTTT.

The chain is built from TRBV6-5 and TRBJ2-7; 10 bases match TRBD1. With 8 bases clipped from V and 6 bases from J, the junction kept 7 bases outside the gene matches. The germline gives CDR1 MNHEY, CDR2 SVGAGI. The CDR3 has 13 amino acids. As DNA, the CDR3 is TGTGCCAGCGGGAGACAGGGGGCATCCGAGCAGTACTTC. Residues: CASGRQGASEQYF.

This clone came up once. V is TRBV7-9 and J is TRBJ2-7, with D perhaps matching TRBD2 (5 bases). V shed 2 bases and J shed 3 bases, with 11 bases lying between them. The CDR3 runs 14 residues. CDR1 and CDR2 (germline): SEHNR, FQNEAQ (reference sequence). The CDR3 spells CASSLRELSYEQYF. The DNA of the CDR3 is TGTGCCAGCAGCTTAAGGGAGTTAAGCTACGAGCAGTACTTC. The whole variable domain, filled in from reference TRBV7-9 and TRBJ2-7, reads DTGVSQNPRHKITKRGQNVTFRCDPISEHNRLYWYRQTLGQGPEFLTYFQNEAQLEKSRLLSDRFSAERPKGSFSTLEIQRTEQGDSAMYLCASSLRELSYEQYFGPGTRLTVT.

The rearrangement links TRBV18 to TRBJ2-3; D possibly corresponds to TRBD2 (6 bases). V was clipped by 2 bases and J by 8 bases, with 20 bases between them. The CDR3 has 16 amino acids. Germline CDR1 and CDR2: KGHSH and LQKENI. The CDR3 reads CASSPTELSGVGTQYF. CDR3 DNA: TGTGCCAGCTCACCAACGGAGCTTTCGGGAGTAGGTACGCAGTATTTT.

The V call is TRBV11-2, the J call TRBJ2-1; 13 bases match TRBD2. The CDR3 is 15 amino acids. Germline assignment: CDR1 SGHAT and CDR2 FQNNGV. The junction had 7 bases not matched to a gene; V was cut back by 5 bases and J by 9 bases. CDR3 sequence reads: CASSLGTSGKVEQFF. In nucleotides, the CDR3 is TGTGCCAGCAGCCTCGGGACTAGCGGGAAAGTTGAGCAGTTCTTC.

This CDR3 reads CASSVLAGDTGELFF. CDR3 DNA sequence: TGTGCCAGTTCCGTCCTAGCGGGAGACACCGGGGAGCTGTTTTTT. The chain uses TRBV19 and TRBJ2-2, with 10 bases fitting TRBD2. This CDR3 comprises 15 residues. With 8 bases clipped from V and 3 bases from J, the junction kept 6 bases outside the gene matches. CDR1 is LNHDA and CDR2 is SQIVND in the germline V gene (reference sequence).

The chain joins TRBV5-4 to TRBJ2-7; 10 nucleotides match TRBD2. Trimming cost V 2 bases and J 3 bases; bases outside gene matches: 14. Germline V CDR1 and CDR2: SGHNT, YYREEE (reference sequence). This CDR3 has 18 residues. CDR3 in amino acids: CASSFEIAGGGEDYEQYF. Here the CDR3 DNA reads TGTGCCAGCAGCTTTGAAATAGCGGGAGGAGGAGAGGACTACGAGCAGTACTTC.

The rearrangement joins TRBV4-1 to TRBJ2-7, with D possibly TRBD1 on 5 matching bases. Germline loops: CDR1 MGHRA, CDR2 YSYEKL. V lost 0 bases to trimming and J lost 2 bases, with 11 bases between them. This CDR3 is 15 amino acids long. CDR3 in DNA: TGCGCCAGCAGCCAAGATAGGGGTCTTGCCTACGAGCAGTACTTC. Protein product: CASSQDRGLAYEQYF.

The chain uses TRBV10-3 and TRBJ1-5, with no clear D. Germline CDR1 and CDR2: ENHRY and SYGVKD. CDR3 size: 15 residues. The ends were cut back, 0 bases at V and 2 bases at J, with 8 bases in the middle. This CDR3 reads CAISESEVRNQPQHF. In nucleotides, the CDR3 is TGTGCCATCAGTGAGTCGGAGGTGCGCAATCAGCCCCAGCATTTT.

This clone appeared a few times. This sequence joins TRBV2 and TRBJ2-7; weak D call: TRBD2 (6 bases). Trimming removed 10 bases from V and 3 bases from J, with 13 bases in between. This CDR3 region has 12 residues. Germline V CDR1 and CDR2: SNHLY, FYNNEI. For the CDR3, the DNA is TGTGCCATCAGAACGGGAGTCTACGAGCAGTACTTC. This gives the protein CAIRTGVYEQYF.

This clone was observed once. The CDR3 DNA reads TGCGCCAGCCTTACAGTCCCTAACACTGAAGCTTTCTTT. Its translation is CASLTVPNTEAFF. The V call is TRBV10-2, the J call TRBJ1-1; D gene uncertain. The germline V gene encodes CDR1 WSHSY and CDR2 SAAADI. With 8 bases removed from V and 2 bases from J, the gap between germline ends came to 12 bases. The CDR3 is made up of 13 amino acids.

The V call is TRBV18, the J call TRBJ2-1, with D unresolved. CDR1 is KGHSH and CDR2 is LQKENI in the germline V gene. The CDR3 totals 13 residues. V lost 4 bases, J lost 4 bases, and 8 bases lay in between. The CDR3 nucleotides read TGTGCCAGCTCACTTTCCCATTACAATGAGCAGTTCTTC. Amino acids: CASSLSHYNEQFF.

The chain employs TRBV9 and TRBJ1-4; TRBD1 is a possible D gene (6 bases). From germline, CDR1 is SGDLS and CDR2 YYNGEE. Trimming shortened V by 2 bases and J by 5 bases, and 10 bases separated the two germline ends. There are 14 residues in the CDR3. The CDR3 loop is CASSVAQGNEKLFF. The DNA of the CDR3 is TGTGCCAGCAGCGTCGCTCAGGGGAATGAAAAACTGTTTTTT.

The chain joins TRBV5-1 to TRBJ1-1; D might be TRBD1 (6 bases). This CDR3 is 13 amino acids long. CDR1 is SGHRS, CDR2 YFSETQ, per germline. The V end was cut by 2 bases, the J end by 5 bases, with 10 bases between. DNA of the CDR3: TGCGCCAGCAGCTTACAGGGCCCAACTGAAGCTTTCTTT. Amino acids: CASSLQGPTEAFF.

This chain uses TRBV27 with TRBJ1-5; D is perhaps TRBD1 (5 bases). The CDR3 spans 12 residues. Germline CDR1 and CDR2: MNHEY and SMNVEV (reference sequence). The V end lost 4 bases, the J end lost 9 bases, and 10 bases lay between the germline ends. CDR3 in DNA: TGTGCCAGCAGTTCCCCCGGGGGGCCCCAGCATTTT. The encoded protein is CASSSPGGPQHF.

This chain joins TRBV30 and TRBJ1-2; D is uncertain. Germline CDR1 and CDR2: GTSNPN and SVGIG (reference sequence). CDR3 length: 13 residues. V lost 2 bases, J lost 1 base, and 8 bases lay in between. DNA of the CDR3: TGTGCCTGGAGTAAGCCTAATAACTATGGCTACACCTTC. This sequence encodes CAWSKPNNYGYTF.

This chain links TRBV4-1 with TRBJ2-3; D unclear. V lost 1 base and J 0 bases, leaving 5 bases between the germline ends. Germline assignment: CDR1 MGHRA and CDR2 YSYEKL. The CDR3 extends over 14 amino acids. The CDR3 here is CASSQAISTDTQYF. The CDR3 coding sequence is TGCGCCAGCAGCCAAGCTATTAGCACAGATACGCAGTATTTT.

The CDR3 DNA follows: TGTGCCAGCAGCTTGTCGAGGGACAGCCCTAACTATGGCTACACCTTC. Its translation is CASSLSRDSPNYGYTF. The rearrangement joins TRBV5-4 to TRBJ1-2; the match to TRBD1 covers 7 bases. The V segment lost 1 base and the J segment 0 bases; nucleotides outside the gene matches: 6. Germline V gives CDR1 SGHNT, CDR2 YYREEE (reference sequence). This CDR3 has 16 amino acids.

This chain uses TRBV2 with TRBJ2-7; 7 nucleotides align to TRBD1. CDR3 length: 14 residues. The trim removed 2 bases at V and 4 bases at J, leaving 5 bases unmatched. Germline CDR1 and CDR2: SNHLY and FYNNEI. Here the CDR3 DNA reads TGTGCCAGCAGTGAATGGACAGGCTCTTACGAGCAGTACTTC. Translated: CASSEWTGSYEQYF.

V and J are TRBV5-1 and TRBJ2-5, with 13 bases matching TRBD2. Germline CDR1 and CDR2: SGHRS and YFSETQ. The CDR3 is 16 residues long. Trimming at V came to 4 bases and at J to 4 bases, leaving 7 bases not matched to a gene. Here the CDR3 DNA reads TGCGCCAGCAGCCAAAGGACTAGCGGGAGTACAGAGACCCAGTACTTC. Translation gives CASSQRTSGSTETQYF.

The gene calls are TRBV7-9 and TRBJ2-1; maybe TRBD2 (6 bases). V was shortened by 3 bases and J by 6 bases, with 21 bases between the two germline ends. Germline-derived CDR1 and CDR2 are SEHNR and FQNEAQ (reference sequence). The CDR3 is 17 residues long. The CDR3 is CASSFSGSLGVFNEQFF. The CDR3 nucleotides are TGTGCCAGCAGCTTTTCCGGGAGCCTCGGCGTCTTCAATGAGCAGTTCTTC.

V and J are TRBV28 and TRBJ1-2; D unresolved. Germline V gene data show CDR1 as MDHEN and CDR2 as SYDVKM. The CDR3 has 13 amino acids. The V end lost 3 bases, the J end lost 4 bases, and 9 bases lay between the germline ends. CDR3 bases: TGTGCCAGCAGTTTTAGTGGCGGCTATGGCTACACCTTC. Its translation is CASSFSGGYGYTF.

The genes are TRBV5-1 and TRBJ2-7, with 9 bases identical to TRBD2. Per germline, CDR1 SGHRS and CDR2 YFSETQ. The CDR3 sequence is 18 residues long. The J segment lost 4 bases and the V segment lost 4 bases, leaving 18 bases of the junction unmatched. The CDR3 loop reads CASSRVPRDPSGTYEQYF. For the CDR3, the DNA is TGCGCCAGCAGCCGAGTTCCCCGGGATCCTAGCGGGACATACGAGCAGTACTTC.

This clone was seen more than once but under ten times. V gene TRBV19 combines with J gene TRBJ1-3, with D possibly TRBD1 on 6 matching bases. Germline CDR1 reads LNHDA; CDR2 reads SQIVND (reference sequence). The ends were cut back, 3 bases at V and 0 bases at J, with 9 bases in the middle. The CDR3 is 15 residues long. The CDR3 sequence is CASSIGQSSGNTIYF. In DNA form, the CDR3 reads TGTGCCAGTAGTATCGGACAGTCCTCTGGAAACACCATATATTTT.

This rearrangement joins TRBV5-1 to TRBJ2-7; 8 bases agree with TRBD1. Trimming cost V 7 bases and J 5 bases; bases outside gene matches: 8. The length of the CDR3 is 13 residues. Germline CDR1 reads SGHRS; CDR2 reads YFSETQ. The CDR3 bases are TGCGCCAGCGGACGGACAGGGTGGGACGAGCAGTACTTC. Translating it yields CASGRTGWDEQYF.